This T cell receptor (beta chain) stems from a study of cytotoxic CD8 clonotypes in ibrutinib-treated CLL. Points on this clone: Its antigen remains unknown.

V lost 0 bases, J lost 2 bases, and 8 bases stayed unmatched. CDR1 is ENHRY, CDR2 SYGVKD, per germline. The CDR3 runs 18 residues. Investigators sourced 1.5 to 2.5 micrograms of genomic DNA from cryopreserved PBMCs for TCR beta libraries. Study-wide findings and caveats: Clonality measured at baseline exceeded age-matched healthy donors, tracking circulating CD8+ T-cell counts.

Measured with immunoSEQ multiplex PCR; TCRdb has only the in-frame clones, and not every one. The table includes under 200,000 clones, roughly 86% detected once. The rearrangement joins TRBV10-3 to TRBJ2-7; 12 bases are shared with TRBD2. The sequenced sample was PBMCs, obtained after 12 months of ibrutinib treatment. The clonotype originates from a human donor with chronic lymphocytic leukemia. Here the CDR3 reads CAISESTSGSRWAYEQYF. The CDR3 DNA follows: TGTGCCATCAGTGAGTCGACTAGCGGGAGTCGATGGGCCTACGAGCAGTACTTC.